The text below deals with one TCR beta chain. Patients in Seattle were enrolled during active infection, then followed longitudinally. In the source study's methods: Nucleated cell counts were estimated from reference gene primer amplification. TCRdb's table, derived via immunoSEQ multiplex PCR, lists solely in-frame clones and lacks some. V, J and clone size are those of that table, while D and trimming were read from the DNA. Of 200,000 or so clones listed, 85% to 90% are singletons. The data are from a study of blood T cell repertoires in COVID-19. Study-level information: The United States, Italy and Spain provided the acute and convalescent COVID-19 samples. The cDNA or gDNA used as material had been derived from T cells, B-cell-depleted T cells, or PBMCs.

Germline V gene lookup returns CDR1 MDHEN and CDR2 SYDVKM. Unmatched junction bases numbered 6, after V lost 6 bases and J lost 3 bases. The CDR3 consists of 14 residues. The V and J genes are TRBV28 and TRBJ2-7; 9 nucleotides line up with TRBD1. This receptor was obtained from a man younger than 45 with COVID-19, enrolled during active disease. The sample comprised peripheral blood. CDR3 sequence reads: CASRDRGYRYEQYF. The CDR3 coding sequence is TGTGCCAGCAGAGACAGGGGGTATCGCTACGAGCAGTACTTC.